The 19 T cell receptor beta chains below were found in one sample sequenced in a study of cytomegalovirus exposure and HLA in healthy donors. PCR primers comprised 60 Vbeta and 13 Jbeta primers. Profiling relied on immunoSEQ multiplex PCR, and the TCRdb table lists in-frame clones only, not all of them. The table lists approximately 45,000 clones, 55% to 75% of them singletons, with roughly 3.3% in the top ten. The sample consisted of PBMCs. These receptors came from a woman younger than 45 in good health and CMV-seronegative.

The V call is TRBV5-1, the J call TRBJ2-6; D might be TRBD2 (5 bases). Between the trimmed V and J ends, which lost 0 bases and 4 bases, there was a span of 5 bases. CDR3 size: 14 residues. CDR1 is SGHRS, CDR2 YFSETQ, per germline. The CDR3 here is CASSLGGGANVLTF. CDR3 in DNA: TGCGCCAGCAGCTTGGGAGGGGGGGCCAACGTCCTGACTTTC.

The chain joins TRBV18 to TRBJ2-2; 7 bases align to TRBD2. Per germline, CDR1 KGHSH and CDR2 LQKENI. The CDR3 is 17 amino acids. The V segment lost 0 bases and the J segment 4 bases; nucleotides outside the gene matches: 8. This CDR3 is CASSPPGGSPGTGELFF. In DNA form, the CDR3 reads TGTGCCAGCTCACCACCGGGCGGGAGTCCGGGCACCGGGGAGCTGTTTTTT. The full variable domain, in which reference TRBV18 and TRBJ2-2 provide the parts outside the CDR3, is NAGVMQNPRHLVRRRGQEARLRCSPMKGHSHVYWYRQLPEEGLKFMVYLQKENIIDESGMPKERFSAEFPKEGPSILRIQQVVRGDSAAYFCASSPPGGSPGTGELFFGEGSRLTVL.

This sequence joins TRBV5-6 and TRBJ2-1, with 8 bases matching TRBD1. Germline assignment: CDR1 SGHDT and CDR2 YYEEEE. With V trimmed by 2 bases and J by 8 bases, 9 bases remained unmatched. The CDR3 has 15 amino acids. The CDR3 DNA follows: TGTGCCAGCAGCTTTGATCAGGGGGCGAACGATGAGCAGTTCTTC. It yields the protein CASSFDQGANDEQFF. Looking up the rest from reference TRBV5-6 and TRBJ2-1 gives the full variable domain: DAGVTQSPTHLIKTRGQQVTLRCSPKSGHDTVSWYQQALGQGPQFIFQYYEEEERQRGNFPDRFSGHQFPNYSSELNVNALLLGDSALYLCASSFDQGANDEQFFGPGTRLTVL.

This clone is a singleton in its sample. V and J are TRBV7-9 and TRBJ2-1, with TRBD2 identical over 7 bases. The CDR3 consists of 15 residues. Trimming at V came to 1 base and at J to 7 bases, leaving 7 bases not matched to a gene. Germline values: CDR1 SEHNR, CDR2 FQNEAQ (reference sequence). The CDR3 is CASSLGAGVENEQFF. CDR3 in DNA: TGTGCCAGCAGCTTAGGCGCGGGAGTCGAGAATGAGCAGTTCTTC.

This clone has a single count. The chain has TRBV13 and TRBJ2-7; 11 positions agree with TRBD2. V lost 5 bases to trimming and J lost 5 bases; unmatched junction nucleotides: 5. Germline V gives CDR1 PRHDT, CDR2 FYEKMQ (reference sequence). CDR3 length: 14 amino acids. In DNA form, the CDR3 reads TGTGCCAGCAGCCTCACTAGCGGGAGAAACGAGCAGTACTTC. Protein product: CASSLTSGRNEQYF.

The CDR3: CASSLAQLSLLGGYTF. The CDR3 DNA sequence: TGCGCCAGCAGCTTGGCCCAGCTGTCCCTCCTAGGAGGCTACACCTTC. The rearrangement uses TRBV5-1 and TRBJ1-2; D is uncertain. Trimming took off 0 bases at V and 8 bases at J, with 20 bases between the two ends. The CDR3 spans 16 residues. CDR1 SGHRS and CDR2 YFSETQ come from the germline V gene.

The rearrangement links TRBV18 to TRBJ1-2; possibly TRBD1 for D (6 bases). The length of the CDR3 is 13 residues. Deletions cut 5 bases from V and 2 bases from J, with 9 bases between. Germline V CDR1 and CDR2: KGHSH, LQKENI. For the CDR3, the DNA is TGTGCCAGCTCATCAGGACAGAACTATGGCTACACCTTC. Translated: CASSSGQNYGYTF.

The chain combines TRBV5-4 with TRBJ2-7, with TRBD2 matching over 7 bases. The V segment lost 4 bases and the J segment 1 base; nucleotides outside the gene matches: 5. This CDR3 contains 14 residues. The germline gives CDR1 SGHNT, CDR2 YYREEE (reference sequence). The CDR3 coding sequence is TGTGCCAGCAGCCCCCCGCGGGGGTCCTACGAGCAGTACTTC. It codes for CASSPPRGSYEQYF.

This chain links TRBV4-2 with TRBJ2-7; TRBD1 agrees at 9 bases. After removal of 0 bases from V and 3 bases from J, the junction contained 6 bases not matched to a gene. The CDR3 is 16 residues long. Germline lookup yields CDR1 LGHNA and CDR2 YNFKEQ. The CDR3 sequence is CASSQDPGTGNYEQYF. The CDR3 bases are TGTGCCAGCAGCCAAGATCCCGGGACAGGGAACTACGAGCAGTACTTC.

The rearrangement links TRBV5-4 to TRBJ1-1, with TRBD1 matching 7 bases. The CDR3 totals 14 residues. With V trimmed by 3 bases and J by 5 bases, 7 bases remained unmatched. Germline loops: CDR1 SGHNT, CDR2 YYREEE (reference sequence). Here the CDR3 reads CASSYLQGKTEAFF. The DNA for the CDR3 is TGTGCCAGCAGCTACCTACAGGGGAAAACTGAAGCTTTCTTT.

The chain carries TRBV6-5 and TRBJ2-5; 7 nucleotides agree with TRBD2. V lost 2 bases and J lost 5; bases outside the gene matches: 8. The CDR3 loop spans 15 amino acids. Germline V lookup: CDR1 MNHEY, CDR2 SVGAGI. CDR3 in DNA: TGTGCCAGCAGTTACAGCGGGGCTATCGGGGAGACCCAGTACTTC. This gives the protein CASSYSGAIGETQYF.

Only a few counts were recorded for this clone. The gene calls are TRBV2 and TRBJ2-6; perhaps TRBD2 as D (6 bases). This CDR3 spans 18 amino acids. Germline CDR1 reads SNHLY; CDR2 reads FYNNEI. V was clipped by 1 base and J by 2 bases, with 15 bases between them. The CDR3, as DNA: TGTGCCAGCAGTGAAGTGGAGGGTTCGGGGGCTGGGGCCAACGTCCTGACTTTC. This sequence encodes CASSEVEGSGAGANVLTF.

CDR3 amino acids: CASSLGTGPYEQYF. The DNA of the CDR3 is TGTGCCAGCAGCTTAGGGACAGGGCCCTACGAGCAGTACTTC. The chain employs TRBV7-2 and TRBJ2-7; 8 positions match TRBD1. The CDR3 length is 14 residues. Germline loops: CDR1 SGHTA, CDR2 FQGNSA. V lost 1 base, J lost 2 bases, and 1 base stayed unmatched.

The chain couples TRBV5-4 to TRBJ2-3; possibly TRBD2 for D (5 bases). Germline CDR1 is SGHNT and CDR2 is YYREEE (reference sequence). Trimming cost V 6 bases and J 6 bases, with 8 bases left between them. This CDR3 has 11 residues. The CDR3 sequence: CASITGDTQYF. In nucleotides, the CDR3 is TGTGCCAGCATCACGGGGGATACGCAGTATTTT.

V gene TRBV6-4 combines with J gene TRBJ2-3, with 7 bases matching TRBD2. From germline, CDR1 is MRHNA and CDR2 SNTAGT. Unmatched junction bases numbered 5, after V lost 4 bases and J lost 1 base. The CDR3 length is 15 residues. CDR3 sequence: CASSAASGGTDTQYF. CDR3 sequence (DNA): TGTGCCAGCAGTGCGGCTAGCGGAGGCACAGATACGCAGTATTTT.

The chain recombines TRBV29-1 with TRBJ1-1; no firm D call. There are 15 residues in the CDR3. Trimming removed 4 bases from V and 0 bases from J, with 15 bases in between. From germline, CDR1 is SQVTM and CDR2 ANQGSEA. The CDR3 is CSVVGWRPMNTEAFF. The CDR3 DNA sequence: TGCAGCGTTGTGGGGTGGAGGCCAATGAACACTGAAGCTTTCTTT. The variable domain in full, with the rest retrieved from reference TRBV29-1 and TRBJ1-1, is SAVISQKPSRDICQRGTSLTIQCQVDSQVTMMFWYRQQPGQSLTLIATANQGSEATYESGFVIDKFPISRPNLTFSTLTVSNMSPEDSSIYLCSVVGWRPMNTEAFFGQGTRLTVV.

The rearrangement uses TRBV5-1 and TRBJ2-1; TRBD2 agrees at 11 bases. This CDR3 contains 16 residues. Per the germline V gene, CDR1 is SGHRS and CDR2 is YFSETQ. V was pared by 4 bases and J by 4 bases, with 7 bases of the junction left unmatched. CDR3 nucleotides: TGCGCCAGCAGCAACGTAGCGGGGGGGGCGTACAATGAGCAGTTCTTC. It is translated as CASSNVAGGAYNEQFF.

This clone was observed a few times. This chain uses TRBV5-6 with TRBJ1-1; D not resolved. Germline CDR1 is SGHDT and CDR2 is YYEEEE. This CDR3 region has 14 residues. Trimming removed 5 bases from V and 1 base from J, with 12 bases in between. CDR3 nucleotide sequence: TGTGCCAGCAGAAGTACATTTCAGAACACTGAAGCTTTCTTT. It specifies CASRSTFQNTEAFF.

The genes are TRBV6-6 and TRBJ1-1; D gene unclear. The V and J ends lost 5 bases and 7 bases respectively, with 11 bases between them. Looked up from germline, CDR1 is MNHNY and CDR2 is SVGAGI (reference sequence). This CDR3 contains 12 residues. CDR3 DNA: TGTGCCAGCAGTCTTCAGGCACATGAAGCTTTCTTT. This sequence encodes CASSLQAHEAFF.